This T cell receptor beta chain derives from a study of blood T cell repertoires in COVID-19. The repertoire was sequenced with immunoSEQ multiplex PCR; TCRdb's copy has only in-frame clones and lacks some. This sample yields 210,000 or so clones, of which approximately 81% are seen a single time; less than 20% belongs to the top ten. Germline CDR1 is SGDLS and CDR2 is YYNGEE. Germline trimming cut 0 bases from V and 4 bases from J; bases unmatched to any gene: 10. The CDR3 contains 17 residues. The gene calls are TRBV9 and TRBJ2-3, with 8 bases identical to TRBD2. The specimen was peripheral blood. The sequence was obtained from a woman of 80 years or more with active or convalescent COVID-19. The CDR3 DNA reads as TGTGCCAGCAGCGTAGGTCACGGACTAGCTGGGGCAGATACGCAGTATTTT. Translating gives CASSVGHGLAGADTQYF.